The 18 T cell receptor beta chains presented below share a single source sample, sequenced in a study of cytomegalovirus exposure and HLA in healthy donors (dated by TCRdb to the late 2010s). The protocol used for the library was the immunoSEQ multiplex PCR assay. The multiplex PCR relied on a mix of 60 forward primers for TCR Vbeta segments and 13 reverse primers for TCR Jbeta segments. Here the immuneACCESS table is served through TCRdb, limited to in-frame sequences with V and J called. Missing clones are a known gap in these copies; in checked studies unresolved V genes cover under half, and the rest lacks a known reason. The sample table records under 150,000 clones; roughly 62% of these occur just once. The ten largest make up almost 4.5% of the sample. Sequencing input: PBMCs. These receptors all come from a man aged 55 to 70 in good health and CMV-seronegative.

V is TRBV19 and J is TRBJ2-4; D is perhaps TRBD2 (5 bases). CDR1 is LNHDA, CDR2 SQIVND, per germline (reference sequence). The CDR3 sequence is 15 residues long. V shed 3 bases and J shed 0 bases, with 9 bases lying between them. This chain's CDR3 is CASSIGVLAKNIQYF. The CDR3, as DNA: TGTGCCAGTAGTATCGGGGTCTTAGCCAAAAACATTCAGTACTTC.

J is TRBJ2-5 and V is TRBV29-1; the D gene is possibly TRBD1 (6 bases). From germline, CDR1 is SQVTM and CDR2 ANQGSEA. V lost 3 bases and J 5 bases, leaving 16 bases between the germline ends. CDR3 size: 14 residues. CDR3: CSVDSGQGLETQYF. The CDR3 nucleotides are TGCAGCGTTGATTCTGGGCAGGGGCTGGAGACCCAGTACTTC.

The rearrangement uses TRBV5-5 and TRBJ2-7; D unresolved. The CDR3 is made up of 14 amino acids. From germline, CDR1 is SGHKS and CDR2 YYEKEE (reference sequence). Trimming stripped 0 bases from V and 1 base from J, with 8 bases between. CDR3 in amino acids: CASSLETASYEQYF. DNA for the CDR3: TGTGCCAGCAGCTTGGAGACTGCATCCTACGAGCAGTACTTC.

The rearrangement links TRBV6-1 to TRBJ1-1, with 8 bases identical to TRBD1. Germline loops: CDR1 MNHNS, CDR2 SASEGT. This CDR3 has 15 residues. Trimming cost V 10 bases and J 1 base; bases outside gene matches: 11. DNA for the CDR3: TGTGCCACCTACCTACTAACAGGGGGGAACACTGAAGCTTTCTTT. Translated: CATYLLTGGNTEAFF.

This chain's CDR3 is CAISSFSYEQYF. CDR3 coding DNA: TGTGCCATCAGTTCCTTCTCCTACGAGCAGTACTTC. The chain joins TRBV10-3 to TRBJ2-7, with D hard to call. V gave up 5 bases and J gave up 0 bases, with 5 bases separating them. Germline values: CDR1 ENHRY, CDR2 SYGVKD. This CDR3 spans 12 amino acids.

J is TRBJ2-5 and V is TRBV5-1; perhaps TRBD2 as D (5 bases). The J call may not be correct, given that the DNA end is closer to TRBJ2-7. Germline V gene data show CDR1 as SGHRS and CDR2 as YFSETQ. There are 13 residues in the CDR3. The chain's CDR3 is CASSLGEEDEQYF. In nucleotides, the CDR3 is TGCGCCAGCAGCTTGGGAGAGGAGGACGAGCAGTACTTC.

J is TRBJ2-2 and V is TRBV19; TRBD1 matches at 9 bases. From germline, CDR1 is LNHDA and CDR2 SQIVND (reference sequence). The trim removed 5 bases at V and 4 bases at J, leaving 5 bases unmatched. The CDR3 consists of 15 residues. In nucleotides, the CDR3 is TGTGCCAGTAGTCTGAGACAGGGGGGCACCGGGGAGCTGTTTTTT. Protein: CASSLRQGGTGELFF. Using reference TRBV19 and TRBJ2-2 for the parts outside the CDR3, the full variable domain is DGGITQSPKYLFRKEGQNVTLSCEQNLNHDAMYWYRQDPGQGLRLIYYSQIVNDFQKGDIAEGYSVSREKKESFPLTVTSAQKNPTAFYLCASSLRQGGTGELFFGEGSRLTVL.

The chain is built from TRBV28 and TRBJ2-5, with a possible D match to TRBD2 (6 bases). V lost 6 bases and J lost 3, with 17 bases in between. Germline values: CDR1 MDHEN, CDR2 SYDVKM. The CDR3 runs to 15 residues. As DNA, the CDR3 is TGTGCCAGCAGGAAATCGGGACTGACAGAAGAGACCCAGTACTTC. Its translation is CASRKSGLTEETQYF.

The V call is TRBV25-1, the J call TRBJ2-5; 8 bases are a match to TRBD2. In germline, CDR1 is MGHDK, CDR2 SYGVNS. Germline trimming cut 5 bases from V and 3 bases from J; bases unmatched to any gene: 2. The CDR3 is 13 amino acids. CDR3 nucleotide sequence: TGTGCCAGCAGTCGGGGGGGGGAAGAGACCCAGTACTTC. Its translation: CASSRGGEETQYF.

The V and J genes are TRBV27 and TRBJ2-6; D perhaps matches TRBD1 (6 bases). The CDR3 has 18 residues. In germline, CDR1 is MNHEY, CDR2 SMNVEV (reference sequence). The V and J ends lost 2 bases and 0 bases respectively, with 14 bases between them. The CDR3 sequence is CASSLGPRGLSGANVLTF. The CDR3 bases are TGTGCCAGCAGTTTAGGCCCCAGGGGCCTCTCTGGGGCCAACGTCCTGACTTTC.

The chain employs TRBV4-1 and TRBJ2-1; TRBD2 aligns across 8 bases. The J segment lost 0 bases and the V segment lost 0 bases, leaving 7 bases of the junction unmatched. Germline CDR1 is MGHRA and CDR2 is YSYEKL. This CDR3 comprises 18 residues. CDR3: CASSQDREAGDSYNEQFF. In DNA, the CDR3 is TGCGCCAGCAGCCAAGATCGGGAAGCGGGAGACTCCTACAATGAGCAGTTCTTC.

The V and J genes are TRBV30 and TRBJ2-7, with D perhaps TRBD1 (6 bases). CDR1 GTSNPN and CDR2 SVGIG come from the germline V gene (reference sequence). The germline V and J ends were trimmed by 3 bases and 4 bases, with 10 bases remaining between them. The CDR3 sequence is 12 residues long. The CDR3 loop reads CAWRRGQYEQYF. Here the CDR3 DNA reads TGTGCCTGGAGGCGTGGACAGTACGAGCAGTACTTC.

This clone was recorded only once. The genes are TRBV7-2 and TRBJ2-7; TRBD2 agrees at 12 bases. The CDR3 sequence is 14 residues long. V lost 3 bases to trimming and J lost 5 bases; unmatched junction nucleotides: 2. The germline V gene encodes CDR1 SGHTA and CDR2 FQGNSA. CDR3 region: CASSLTSGSHEQYF. In DNA form, the CDR3 reads TGTGCCAGCAGCTTGACTAGCGGGAGCCACGAGCAGTACTTC.

This clone was observed a few times. V gene TRBV6-5 combines with J gene TRBJ1-2, with D hard to call. The CDR3 has 16 residues. Germline assignment: CDR1 MNHEY and CDR2 SVGAGI. Trimming cost V 4 bases and J 4 bases, with 19 bases left between them. CDR3 nucleotides: TGTGCCAGCAGTTTGAACGAAGACACTCCCGGCTATGGCTACACCTTC. This translates into CASSLNEDTPGYGYTF.

To note about this clone: One end of the junction does not line up with germline, which may come from a read error. The chain recombines TRBV7-9 with TRBJ2-6; a weak D match, TRBD1 (5 bases). This CDR3 is built from 18 residues. CDR1 is SEHNR and CDR2 is FQNEAQ in the germline V gene (reference sequence). Here the CDR3 reads CSSITSDSRIPGANVLTF. In DNA form, the CDR3 reads TGTTCCAGCATCACTTCCGACAGCCGGATCCCTGGGGCCAACGTCCTGACTTTC.

This chain links TRBV6-6 with TRBJ1-1; D perhaps matches TRBD1 (5 bases). Trimming removed 6 bases from V and 2 bases from J, with 13 bases in between. The length of the CDR3 is 14 residues. Germline V lookup: CDR1 MNHNY, CDR2 SVGAGI (reference sequence). CDR3 loop: CASSRPDSNTEAFF. CDR3 in DNA: TGTGCCAGCAGCAGGCCCGACAGCAACACTGAAGCTTTCTTT.

This clone has just a few counts. The genes are TRBV4-2 and TRBJ2-5; TRBD2 matches 11 bases. This CDR3 comprises 19 residues. J gave up 4 bases and V 0 bases, and 13 bases lay outside the gene matches. Germline values: CDR1 LGHNA, CDR2 YNFKEQ. The CDR3 reads CASSQEQYGSGRARETQYF. In DNA, the CDR3 is TGTGCCAGCAGCCAAGAGCAGTATGGTAGCGGGAGGGCAAGAGAGACCCAGTACTTC.

This clone has more than one count but fewer than ten. V usage is TRBV27 and J usage is TRBJ2-2; tentatively, D is TRBD1 (6 bases). The V gene's germline CDR1 is MNHEY and CDR2 SMNVEV (reference sequence). The germline V and J ends were trimmed by 5 bases and 6 bases, with 16 bases remaining between them. The CDR3 consists of 15 residues. The DNA for the CDR3 is TGTGCCAGCAGTCCTCCGACAGGAGGTGCCGGGGAGCTGTTTTTT. This codes for CASSPPTGGAGELFF.